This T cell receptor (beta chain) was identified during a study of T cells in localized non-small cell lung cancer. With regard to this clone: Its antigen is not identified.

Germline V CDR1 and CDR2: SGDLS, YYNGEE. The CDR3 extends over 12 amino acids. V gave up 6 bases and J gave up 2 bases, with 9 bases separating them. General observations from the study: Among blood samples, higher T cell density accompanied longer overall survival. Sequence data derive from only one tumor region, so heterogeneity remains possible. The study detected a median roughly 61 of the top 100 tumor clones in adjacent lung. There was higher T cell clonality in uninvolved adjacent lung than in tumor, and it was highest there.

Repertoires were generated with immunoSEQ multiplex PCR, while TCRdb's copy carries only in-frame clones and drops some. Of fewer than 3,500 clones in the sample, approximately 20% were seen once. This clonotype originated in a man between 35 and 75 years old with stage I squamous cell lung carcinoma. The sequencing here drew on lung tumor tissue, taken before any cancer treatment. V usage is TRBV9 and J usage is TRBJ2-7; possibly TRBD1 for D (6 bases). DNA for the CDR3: TGTGCCAGCACAGGGGTCCCCTACGAGCAGTACTTC. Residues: CASTGVPYEQYF.